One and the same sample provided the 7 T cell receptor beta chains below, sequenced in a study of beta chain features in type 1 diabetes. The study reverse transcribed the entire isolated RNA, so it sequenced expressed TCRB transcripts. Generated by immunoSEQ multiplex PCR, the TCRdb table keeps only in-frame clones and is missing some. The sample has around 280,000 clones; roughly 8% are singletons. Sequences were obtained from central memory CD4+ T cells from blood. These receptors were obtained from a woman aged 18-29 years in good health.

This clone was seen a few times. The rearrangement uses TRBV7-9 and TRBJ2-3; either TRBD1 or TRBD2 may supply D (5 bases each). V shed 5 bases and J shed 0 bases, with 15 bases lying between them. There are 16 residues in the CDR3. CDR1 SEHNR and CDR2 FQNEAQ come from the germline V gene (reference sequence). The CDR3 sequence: CASSTSRGTSTDTQYF. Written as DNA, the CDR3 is TGTGCCAGCAGCACCTCGAGGGGAACTAGCACAGATACGCAGTATTTT.

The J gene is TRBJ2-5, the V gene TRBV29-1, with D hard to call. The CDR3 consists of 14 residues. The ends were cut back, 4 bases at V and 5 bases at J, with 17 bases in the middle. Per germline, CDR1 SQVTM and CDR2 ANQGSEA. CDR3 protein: CSVGPAQLRETQYF. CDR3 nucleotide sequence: TGCAGCGTTGGACCGGCCCAACTTCGGGAGACCCAGTACTTC.

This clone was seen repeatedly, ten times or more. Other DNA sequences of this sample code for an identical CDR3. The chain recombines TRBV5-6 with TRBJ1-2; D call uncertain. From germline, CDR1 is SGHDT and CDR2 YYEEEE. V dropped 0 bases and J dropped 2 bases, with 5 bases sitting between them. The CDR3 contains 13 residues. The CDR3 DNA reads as TGTGCCAGCAGCTTGGGGGCCAACTATGGCTACACCTTC. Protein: CASSLGANYGYTF.

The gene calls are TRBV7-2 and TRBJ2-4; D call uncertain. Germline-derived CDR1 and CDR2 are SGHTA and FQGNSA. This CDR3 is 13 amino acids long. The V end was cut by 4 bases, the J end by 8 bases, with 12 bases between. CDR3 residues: CASSSRSSDIQYF. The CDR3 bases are TGTGCCAGCAGCTCTAGATCGTCAGACATTCAGTACTTC.

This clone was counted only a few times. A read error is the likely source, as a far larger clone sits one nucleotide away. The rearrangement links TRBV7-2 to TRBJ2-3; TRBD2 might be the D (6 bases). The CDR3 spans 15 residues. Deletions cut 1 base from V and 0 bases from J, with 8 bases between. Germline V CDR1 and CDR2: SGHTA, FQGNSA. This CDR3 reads CASSLEGTSTDTQYF. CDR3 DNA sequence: TGTGCCAGCAGCTTAGAGGGGACTAGCACAGATACGCAGTATTTT.

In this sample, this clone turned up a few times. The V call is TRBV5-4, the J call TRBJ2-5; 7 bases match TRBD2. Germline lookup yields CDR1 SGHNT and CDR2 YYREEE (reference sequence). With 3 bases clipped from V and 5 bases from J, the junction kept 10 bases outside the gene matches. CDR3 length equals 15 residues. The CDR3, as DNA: TGTGCCAGCAGCTCTCTGTCTAGCGGAGGGGAGACCCAGTACTTC. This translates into CASSSLSSGGETQYF.

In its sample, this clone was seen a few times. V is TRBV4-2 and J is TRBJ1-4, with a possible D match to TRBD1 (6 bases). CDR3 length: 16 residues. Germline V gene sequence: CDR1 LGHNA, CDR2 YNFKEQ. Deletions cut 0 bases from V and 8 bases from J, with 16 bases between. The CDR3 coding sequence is TGTGCCAGCAGCCAAGATAGTTACAGGGTATTAGAAAAACTGTTTTTT. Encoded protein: CASSQDSYRVLEKLFF.